The following is a TCR beta chain sequence with its context. This sample is part of a study of blood T cell repertoires in COVID-19. Trimming at V came to 3 bases and at J to 8 bases, leaving 3 bases not matched to a gene. This CDR3 contains 13 residues. Germline V lookup: CDR1 SGHNT, CDR2 YENEEA. Original analysis: It was from reference gene primer amplification that nucleated cell counts were estimated. TCRdb keeps only in-frame clones here, not all; method: immunoSEQ multiplex PCR. V, J and clone size were drawn from that table, and D and trimming were deduced from the DNA. The profile shows approximately 230,000 clones, 80% to 95% of them singletons.

The TCR was taken from a woman aged 18-29 years who had recovered from COVID-19. Material for sequencing was PBMCs or T cells enriched from blood (not recorded which). The J gene is TRBJ1-2, the V gene TRBV11-3, with 10 bases that match TRBD1. The CDR3 here is CASSFGTGEGYTF. In nucleotides, the CDR3 is TGTGCCAGCAGCTTCGGGACAGGGGAGGGCTACACCTTC.